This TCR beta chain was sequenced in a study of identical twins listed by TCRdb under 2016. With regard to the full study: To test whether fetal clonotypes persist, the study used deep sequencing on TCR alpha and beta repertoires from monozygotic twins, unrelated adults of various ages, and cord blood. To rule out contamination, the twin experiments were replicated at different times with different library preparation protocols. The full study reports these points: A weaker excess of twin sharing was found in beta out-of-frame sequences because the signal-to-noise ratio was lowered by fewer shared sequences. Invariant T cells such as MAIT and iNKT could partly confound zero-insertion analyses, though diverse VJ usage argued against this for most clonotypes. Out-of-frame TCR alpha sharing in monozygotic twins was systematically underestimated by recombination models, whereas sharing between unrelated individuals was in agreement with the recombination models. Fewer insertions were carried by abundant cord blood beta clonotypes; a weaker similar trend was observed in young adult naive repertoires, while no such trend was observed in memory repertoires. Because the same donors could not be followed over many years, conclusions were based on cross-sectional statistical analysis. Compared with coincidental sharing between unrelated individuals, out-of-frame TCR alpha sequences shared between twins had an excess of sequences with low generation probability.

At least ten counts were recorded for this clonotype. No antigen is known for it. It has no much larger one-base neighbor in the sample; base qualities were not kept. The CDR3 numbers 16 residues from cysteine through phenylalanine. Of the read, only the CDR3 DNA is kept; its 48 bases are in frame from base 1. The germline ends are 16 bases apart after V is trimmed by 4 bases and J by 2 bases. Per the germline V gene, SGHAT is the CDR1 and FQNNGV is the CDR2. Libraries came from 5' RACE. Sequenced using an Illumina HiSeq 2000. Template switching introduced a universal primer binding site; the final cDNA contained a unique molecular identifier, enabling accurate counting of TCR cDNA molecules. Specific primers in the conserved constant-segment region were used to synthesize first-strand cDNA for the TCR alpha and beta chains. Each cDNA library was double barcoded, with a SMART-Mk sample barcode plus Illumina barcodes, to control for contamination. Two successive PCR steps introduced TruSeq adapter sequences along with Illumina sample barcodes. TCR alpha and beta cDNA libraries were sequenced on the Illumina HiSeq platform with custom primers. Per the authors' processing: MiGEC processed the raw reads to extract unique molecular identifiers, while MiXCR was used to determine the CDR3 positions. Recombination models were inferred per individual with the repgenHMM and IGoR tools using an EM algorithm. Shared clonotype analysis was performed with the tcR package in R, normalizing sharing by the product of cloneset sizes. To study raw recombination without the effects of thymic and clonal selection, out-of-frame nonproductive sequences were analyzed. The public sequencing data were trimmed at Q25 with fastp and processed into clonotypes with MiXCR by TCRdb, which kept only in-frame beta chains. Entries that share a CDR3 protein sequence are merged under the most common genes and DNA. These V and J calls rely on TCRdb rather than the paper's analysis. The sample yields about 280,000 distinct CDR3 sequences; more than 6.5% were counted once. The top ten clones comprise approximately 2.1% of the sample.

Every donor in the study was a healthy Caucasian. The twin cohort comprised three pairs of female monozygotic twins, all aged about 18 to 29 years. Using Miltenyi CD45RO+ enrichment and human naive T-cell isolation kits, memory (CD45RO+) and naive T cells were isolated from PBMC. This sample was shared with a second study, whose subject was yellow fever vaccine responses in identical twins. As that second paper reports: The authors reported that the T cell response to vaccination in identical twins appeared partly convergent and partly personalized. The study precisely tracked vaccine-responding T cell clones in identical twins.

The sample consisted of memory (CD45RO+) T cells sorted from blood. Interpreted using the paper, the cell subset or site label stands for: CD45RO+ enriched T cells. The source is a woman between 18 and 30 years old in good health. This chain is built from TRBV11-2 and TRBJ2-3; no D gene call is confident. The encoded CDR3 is CASSSSAYSFTDTQYF. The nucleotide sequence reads TGTGCCAGCAGCTCGTCCGCTTATAGTTTCACAGATACGCAGTATTTT.